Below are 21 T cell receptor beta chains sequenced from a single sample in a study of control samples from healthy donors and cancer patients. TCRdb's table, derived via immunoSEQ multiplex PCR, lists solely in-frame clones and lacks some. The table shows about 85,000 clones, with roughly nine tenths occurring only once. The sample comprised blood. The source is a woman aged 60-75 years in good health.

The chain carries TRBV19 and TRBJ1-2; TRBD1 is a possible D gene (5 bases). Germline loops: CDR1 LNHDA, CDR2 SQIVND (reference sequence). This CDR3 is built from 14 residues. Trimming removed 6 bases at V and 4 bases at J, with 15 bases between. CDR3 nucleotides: TGTGCCAGTAGGGCTATTGGCAGGGTCTATGGCTACACCTTC. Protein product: CASRAIGRVYGYTF.

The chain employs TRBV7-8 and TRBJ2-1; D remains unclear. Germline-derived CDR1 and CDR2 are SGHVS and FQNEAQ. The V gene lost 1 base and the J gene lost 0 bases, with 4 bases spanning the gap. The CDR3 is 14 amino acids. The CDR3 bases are TGTGCCAGCAGCTTAGAGCCCTCCTACAATGAGCAGTTCTTC. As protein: CASSLEPSYNEQFF.

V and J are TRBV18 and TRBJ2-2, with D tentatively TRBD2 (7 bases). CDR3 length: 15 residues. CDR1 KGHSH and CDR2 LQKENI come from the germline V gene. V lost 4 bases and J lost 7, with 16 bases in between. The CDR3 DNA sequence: TGTGCCAGCTCACACCTCCGGGGGGCGAACGGGGAGCTGTTTTTT. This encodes CASSHLRGANGELFF.

CDR3 loop: CASSPNRAGVTDTQYF. Here the CDR3 DNA reads TGTGCCAGCAGCCCAAATCGAGCGGGAGTAACAGATACGCAGTATTTT. The chain uses TRBV7-2 and TRBJ2-3; 8 positions match TRBD2. V shed 5 bases, J shed 3 bases, and the junction held 10 bases outside the gene matches. The CDR3 has 16 residues. Germline values: CDR1 SGHTA, CDR2 FQGNSA.

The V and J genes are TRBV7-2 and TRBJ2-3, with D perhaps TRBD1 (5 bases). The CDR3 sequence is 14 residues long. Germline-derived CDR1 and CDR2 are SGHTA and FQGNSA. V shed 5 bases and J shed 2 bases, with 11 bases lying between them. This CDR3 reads CASSPRQLTDTQYF. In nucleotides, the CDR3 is TGTGCCAGCAGCCCGCGACAGCTCACAGATACGCAGTATTTT.

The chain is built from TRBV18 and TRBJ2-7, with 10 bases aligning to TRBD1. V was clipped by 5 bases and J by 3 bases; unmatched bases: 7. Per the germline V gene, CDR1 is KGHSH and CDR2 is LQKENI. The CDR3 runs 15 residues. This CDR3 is CASSWTGGNGYEQYF. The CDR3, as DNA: TGTGCCAGCTCATGGACAGGGGGAAATGGCTACGAGCAGTACTTC.

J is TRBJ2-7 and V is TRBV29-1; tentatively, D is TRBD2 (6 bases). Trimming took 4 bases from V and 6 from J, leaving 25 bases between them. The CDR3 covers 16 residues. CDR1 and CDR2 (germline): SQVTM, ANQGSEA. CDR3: CSVAAWTVIGRSEQYF. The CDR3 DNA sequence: TGCAGCGTTGCGGCCTGGACCGTAATTGGGAGGAGCGAGCAGTACTTC.

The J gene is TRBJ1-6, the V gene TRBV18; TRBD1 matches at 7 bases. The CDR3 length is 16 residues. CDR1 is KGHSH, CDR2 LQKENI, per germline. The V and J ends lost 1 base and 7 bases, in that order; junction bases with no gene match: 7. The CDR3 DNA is TGTGCCAGCTCACCACTACCTCCGGGACAGAATTCACCCCTCCACTTT. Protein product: CASSPLPPGQNSPLHF.

The CDR3 loop is CASSQEAAEAYEQYF. CDR3 nucleotides: TGTGCCAGCAGCCAAGAGGCAGCGGAGGCCTACGAGCAGTACTTC. The V gene is TRBV4-2, the J gene TRBJ2-7, with D tentatively TRBD2 (5 bases). Germline V gene data show CDR1 as LGHNA and CDR2 as YNFKEQ. The ends were cut back, 0 bases at V and 2 bases at J, with 11 bases in the middle. CDR3 length: 15 amino acids.

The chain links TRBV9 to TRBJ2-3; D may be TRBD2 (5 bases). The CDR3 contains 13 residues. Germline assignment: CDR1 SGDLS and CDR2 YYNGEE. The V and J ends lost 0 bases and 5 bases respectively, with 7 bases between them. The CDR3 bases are TGTGCCAGCAGCGTAGGAGGAGGAGATACGCAGTATTTT. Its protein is CASSVGGGDTQYF. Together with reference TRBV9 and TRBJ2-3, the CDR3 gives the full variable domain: DSGVTQTPKHLITATGQRVTLRCSPRSGDLSVYWYQQSLDQGLQFLIQYYNGEERAKGNILERFSAQQFPDLHSELNLSSLELGDSALYFCASSVGGGDTQYFGPGTRLTVL.

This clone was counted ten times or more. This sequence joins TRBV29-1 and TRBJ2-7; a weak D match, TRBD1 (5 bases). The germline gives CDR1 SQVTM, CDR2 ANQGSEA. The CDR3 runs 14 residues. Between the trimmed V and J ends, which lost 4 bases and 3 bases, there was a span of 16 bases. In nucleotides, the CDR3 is TGCAGCGTTGGAACGACAGTCTCGAACTACGAGCAGTACTTC. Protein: CSVGTTVSNYEQYF.

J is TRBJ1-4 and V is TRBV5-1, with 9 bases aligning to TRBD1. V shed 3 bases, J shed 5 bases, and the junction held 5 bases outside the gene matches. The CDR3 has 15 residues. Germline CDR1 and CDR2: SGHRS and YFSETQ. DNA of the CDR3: TGCGCCAGCAGCTACACTGGGACAGGGAATGAAAAACTGTTTTTT. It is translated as CASSYTGTGNEKLFF.

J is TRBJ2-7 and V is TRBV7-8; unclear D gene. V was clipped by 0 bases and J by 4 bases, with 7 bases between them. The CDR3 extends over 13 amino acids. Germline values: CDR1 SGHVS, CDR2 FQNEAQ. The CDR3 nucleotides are TGTGCCAGCAGCTTAGCCCCAGATTACGAGCAGTACTTC. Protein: CASSLAPDYEQYF.

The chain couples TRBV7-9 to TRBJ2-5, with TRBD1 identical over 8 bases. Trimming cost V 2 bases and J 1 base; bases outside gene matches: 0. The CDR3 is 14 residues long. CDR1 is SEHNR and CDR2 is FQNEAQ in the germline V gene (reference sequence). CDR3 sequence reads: CASSLTGGQETQYF. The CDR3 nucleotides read TGTGCCAGCAGCTTAACAGGGGGCCAAGAGACCCAGTACTTC.

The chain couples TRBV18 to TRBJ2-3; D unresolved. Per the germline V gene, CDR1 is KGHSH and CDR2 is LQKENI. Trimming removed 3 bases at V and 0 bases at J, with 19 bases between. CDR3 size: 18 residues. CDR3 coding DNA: TGTGCCAGCTCACCCCGCCCGGTCCTTGGGGATAGCACAGATACGCAGTATTTT. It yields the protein CASSPRPVLGDSTDTQYF.

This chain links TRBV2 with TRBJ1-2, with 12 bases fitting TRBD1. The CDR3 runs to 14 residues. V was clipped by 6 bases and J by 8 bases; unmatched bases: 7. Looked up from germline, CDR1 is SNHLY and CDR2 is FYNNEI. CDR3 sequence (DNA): TGTGCCAGCAGGCGGGGACAGGGGGCGTCGGGCTACACCTTC. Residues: CASRRGQGASGYTF. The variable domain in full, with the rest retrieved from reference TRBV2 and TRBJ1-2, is EPEVTQTPSHQVTQMGQEVILRCVPISNHLYFYWYRQILGQKVEFLVSFYNNEISEKSEIFDDQFSVERPDGSNFTLKIRSTKLEDSAMYFCASRRGQGASGYTFGSGTRLTVV.

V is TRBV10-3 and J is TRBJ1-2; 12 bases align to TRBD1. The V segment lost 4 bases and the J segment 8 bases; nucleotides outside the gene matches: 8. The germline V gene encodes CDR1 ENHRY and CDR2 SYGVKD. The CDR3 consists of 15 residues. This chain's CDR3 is CAISAPGQGARGYTF. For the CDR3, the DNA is TGTGCCATCAGTGCACCGGGACAGGGGGCAAGGGGCTACACCTTC.

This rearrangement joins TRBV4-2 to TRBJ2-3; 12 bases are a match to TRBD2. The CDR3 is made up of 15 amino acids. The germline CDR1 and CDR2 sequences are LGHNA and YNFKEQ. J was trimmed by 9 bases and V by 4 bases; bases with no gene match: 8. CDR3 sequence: CASSPGASGGDTQYF. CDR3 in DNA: TGTGCCAGCAGCCCGGGAGCTAGCGGGGGGGACACGCAGTATTTT.

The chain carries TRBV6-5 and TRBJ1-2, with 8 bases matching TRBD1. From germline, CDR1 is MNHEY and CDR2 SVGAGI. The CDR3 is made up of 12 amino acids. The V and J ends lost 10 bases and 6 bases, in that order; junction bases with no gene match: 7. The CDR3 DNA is TGTGCCAACCGGACAGGGTTGGATGGCTACACCTTC. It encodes CANRTGLDGYTF.

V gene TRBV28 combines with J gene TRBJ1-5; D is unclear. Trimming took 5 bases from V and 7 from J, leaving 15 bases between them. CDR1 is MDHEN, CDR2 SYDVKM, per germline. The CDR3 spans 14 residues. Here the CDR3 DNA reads TGTGCCAGCAGTCTCCCCAGTCGGAGCCAGCCCCAGCATTTT. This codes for CASSLPSRSQPQHF. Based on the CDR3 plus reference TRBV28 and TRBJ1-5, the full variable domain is DVKVTQSSRYLVKRTGEKVFLECVQDMDHENMFWYRQDPGLGLRLIYFSYDVKMKEKGDIPEGYSVSREKKERFSLILESASTNQTSMYLCASSLPSRSQPQHFGDGTRLSIL.

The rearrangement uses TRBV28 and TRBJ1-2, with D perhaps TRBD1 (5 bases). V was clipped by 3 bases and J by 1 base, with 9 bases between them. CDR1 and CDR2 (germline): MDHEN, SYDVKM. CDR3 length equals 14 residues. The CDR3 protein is CASSLAGGNYGYTF. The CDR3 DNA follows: TGTGCCAGCAGTTTGGCGGGGGGTAACTATGGCTACACCTTC.